This TCR beta chain was recorded in a study of T cells in Graves' hyperthyroidism and ophthalmopathy. Germline assignment: CDR1 SGHAT and CDR2 FQNNGV. V lost 5 bases to trimming and J lost 8 bases; unmatched junction nucleotides: 5. This CDR3 contains 15 residues. Concerning this clonotype: Since a much larger clone is just one base distant, this may be a read error.

Uncontrolled infections, other autoimmune diseases, pregnancy or lactation led to exclusion of patients. Amplification yielded TCR beta CDR3 regions, with RNA transcripts as the source. HTBI primers drove first-round RT-PCR of the TCR CDR3. From the multiplex PCR reads, TCRdb called clonotypes with MiXCR, one entry per CDR3 protein. The repertoire consists of roughly 200,000 distinct CDR3 sequences, with about 18% occurring once and the leading ten covering roughly 44%. The sequencing input was blood. This TCR came from a man aged 40-49 years with Graves' hyperthyroidism. The chain joins TRBV11-2 to TRBJ2-1, with TRBD2 matching 14 bases. The CDR3 region has the DNA TGTGCCAGCAGCAAGACTAGCGGGGGGGATCATGAGCAGTTCTTC. Protein product: CASSKTSGGDHEQFF.